Shown below are 9 T cell receptor beta chains from a single sample sequenced in a study of blood T cell repertoires in COVID-19. TCRdb's copy holds only in-frame clones and misses some; the assay was immunoSEQ multiplex PCR. Of about 86,000 clones listed, 75% to 90% are singletons. Source material: PBMCs or T cells enriched from blood (not recorded which). The receptors stem from a woman aged 50 to 60 with acute COVID-19.

V usage is TRBV24-1 and J usage is TRBJ2-2; D perhaps matches TRBD1 (6 bases). The germline V gene encodes CDR1 KGHDR and CDR2 SFDVKD. With 3 bases removed from V and 8 bases from J, the gap between germline ends came to 9 bases. The CDR3 runs 13 residues. CDR3 in DNA: TGTGCCACCAGTGATACTGACAGGGGGGAGCTGTTTTTT. Translation: CATSDTDRGELFF.

The rearrangement joins TRBV14 to TRBJ1-6; 7 positions match TRBD1. With 5 bases clipped from V and 7 bases from J, the junction kept 5 bases outside the gene matches. Germline V CDR1 and CDR2: SGHDN, FVKESK. There are 14 residues in the CDR3. CDR3: CASSSDRANSPLHF. DNA for the CDR3: TGTGCCAGCAGCTCAGACAGGGCCAATTCACCCCTCCACTTT.

The V gene is TRBV11-2, the J gene TRBJ1-5; D ambiguous. From germline, CDR1 is SGHAT and CDR2 FQNNGV. V shed 3 bases and J shed 7 bases, with 10 bases lying between them. This CDR3 has 13 residues. Written as DNA, the CDR3 is TGTGCCAGCAGCTTCGGGGATAGGCAGCCCCAGCATTTT. Translating gives CASSFGDRQPQHF.

The V call is TRBV11-1, the J call TRBJ1-1, with 9 nucleotides matching TRBD1. The V and J ends lost 8 bases and 0 bases, in that order; junction bases with no gene match: 7. Germline values: CDR1 SGHAT, CDR2 FQDESV (reference sequence). The length of the CDR3 is 15 residues. CDR3 region: CASGQGRQMNTEAFF. The CDR3 bases are TGTGCCAGCGGACAGGGGCGACAAATGAACACTGAAGCTTTCTTT.

The chain joins TRBV19 to TRBJ1-2, with D maybe TRBD1 (6 bases). CDR1 and CDR2 (germline): LNHDA, SQIVND (reference sequence). The CDR3 contains 14 residues. With 6 bases removed from V and 7 bases from J, the gap between germline ends came to 18 bases. The CDR3 region has the DNA TGTGCCAGTAGCGACGGACAGTATACGGTTGGCTACACCTTC. Translated, it gives CASSDGQYTVGYTF.

The V and J genes are TRBV6-5 and TRBJ2-7; 8 bases agree with TRBD1. Germline V CDR1 and CDR2: MNHEY, SVGAGI. The J segment lost 2 bases and the V segment lost 6 bases, leaving 9 bases of the junction unmatched. This CDR3 comprises 15 residues. CDR3 residues: CASRLDRVLTYEQYF. In nucleotides, the CDR3 is TGTGCCAGCAGACTGGACAGGGTGCTCACCTACGAGCAGTACTTC.

The J gene is TRBJ2-3, the V gene TRBV7-2, with D possibly being TRBD1 (6 bases). V was pared by 5 bases and J by 3 bases, with 12 bases between. Germline CDR1 reads SGHTA; CDR2 reads FQGNSA. The CDR3 consists of 14 residues. The DNA for the CDR3 is TGTGCCAGCAGCACCAGGGGTTCTACAGATACGCAGTATTTT. This sequence encodes CASSTRGSTDTQYF.

The chain couples TRBV24-1 to TRBJ1-2; D is unresolved. With 4 bases removed from V and 10 bases from J, the gap between germline ends came to 15 bases. The CDR3 runs 13 residues. Germline V gene sequence: CDR1 KGHDR, CDR2 SFDVKD. CDR3 nucleotide sequence: TGTGCCACCAGTGACCGGTTGACACGTACCTACACCTTC. Its translation is CATSDRLTRTYTF.

The chain has TRBV11-1 and TRBJ2-1, with 11 bases identical to TRBD2. This CDR3 contains 16 residues. Germline V gene sequence: CDR1 SGHAT, CDR2 FQDESV (reference sequence). The V segment lost 5 bases and the J segment 2 bases; nucleotides outside the gene matches: 5. CDR3 DNA: TGTGCCAGCAGCCAAATAGCGGGAGGGACCTACAATGAGCAGTTCTTC. It specifies CASSQIAGGTYNEQFF.